This T cell receptor (beta chain) was recovered during a study of identical twins. This clonotype was observed at least ten times. Trimming took 3 bases from V and 4 from J, leaving 10 bases between them. This CDR3 comprises 13 residues. TCRdb recomputed calls from the 5' RACE reads with MiXCR, one row per CDR3 protein. The data contain a few hundred thousand distinct CDR3 sequences, around 24% of them singletons. The same data also contributed to another study, on T cells expressing NK-cell markers.

Material for sequencing was CD4+ T cells sorted from blood. The chain is built from TRBV12-3 or TRBV12-4 and TRBJ2-7; D ambiguous. The clonotype comes from a woman under 30 in good health. The CDR3 sequence: CASSFGREYEQYF. Here the CDR3 DNA reads TGTGCCAGCAGTTTTGGTAGAGAGTACGAGCAGTACTTC.